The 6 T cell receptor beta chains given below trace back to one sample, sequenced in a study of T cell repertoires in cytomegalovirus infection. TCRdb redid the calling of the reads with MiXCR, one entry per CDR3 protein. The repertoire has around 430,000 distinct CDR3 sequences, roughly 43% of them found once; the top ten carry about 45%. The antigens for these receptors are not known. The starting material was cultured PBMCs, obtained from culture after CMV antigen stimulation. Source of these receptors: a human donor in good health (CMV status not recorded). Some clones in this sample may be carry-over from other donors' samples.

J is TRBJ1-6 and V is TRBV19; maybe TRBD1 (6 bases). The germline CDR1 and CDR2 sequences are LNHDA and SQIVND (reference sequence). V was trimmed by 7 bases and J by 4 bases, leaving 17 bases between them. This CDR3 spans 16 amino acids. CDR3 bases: TGTGCCAGTACTCCCGAAGGGGGAGATTATAATTCACCCCTCCACTTT. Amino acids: CASTPEGGDYNSPLHF.

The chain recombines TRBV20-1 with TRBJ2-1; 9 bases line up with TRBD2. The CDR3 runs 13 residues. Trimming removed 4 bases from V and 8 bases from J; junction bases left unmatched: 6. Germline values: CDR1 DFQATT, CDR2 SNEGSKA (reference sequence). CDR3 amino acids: CSAIGGGADEQFF. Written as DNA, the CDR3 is TGCAGTGCTATCGGCGGGGGGGCTGATGAGCAGTTCTTC.

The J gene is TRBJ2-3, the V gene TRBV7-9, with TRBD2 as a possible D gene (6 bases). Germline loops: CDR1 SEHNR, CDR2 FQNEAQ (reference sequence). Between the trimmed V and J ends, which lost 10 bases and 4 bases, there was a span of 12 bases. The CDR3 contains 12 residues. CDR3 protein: CATRREADTQYF. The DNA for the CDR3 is TGTGCCACGAGGAGGGAGGCAGATACGCAGTATTTT.

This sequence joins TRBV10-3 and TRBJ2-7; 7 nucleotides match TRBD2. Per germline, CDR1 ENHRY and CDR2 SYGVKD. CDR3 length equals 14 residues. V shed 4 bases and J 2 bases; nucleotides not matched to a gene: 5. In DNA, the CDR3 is TGTGCCATCAGTGCCATCGGGGGGACCTACGAGCAGTACTTC. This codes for CAISAIGGTYEQYF.

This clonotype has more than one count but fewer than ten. The CDR3 reads CASTQGGGGYTF. CDR3 in DNA: TGTGCCAGCACCCAGGGGGGGGGTGGCTACACCTTC. The chain is built from TRBV7-2 and TRBJ1-2, with 7 bases aligning to TRBD1. Looked up from germline, CDR1 is SGHTA and CDR2 is FQGNSA. The CDR3 has 12 amino acids. After removal of 7 bases from V and 7 bases from J, the junction contained 6 bases not matched to a gene. Together with reference TRBV7-2 and TRBJ1-2, the CDR3 gives the full variable domain: GAGVSQSPSNKVTEKGKDVELRCDPISGHTALYWYRQSLGQGLEFLIYFQGNSAPDKSGLPSDRFSAERTGGSVSTLTIQRTQQEDSAVYLCASTQGGGGYTFGSGTRLTVV.

In DNA form, the CDR3 reads TGCGCCAGCAGTGAGTCGGACGGCACAGATACGCAGTATTTT. It encodes CASSESDGTDTQYF. The chain uses TRBV10-2 and TRBJ2-3; D unresolved. The CDR3 consists of 14 residues. Germline V gene lookup returns CDR1 WSHSY and CDR2 SAAADI. Trimming removed 0 bases from V and 1 base from J, with 5 bases in between.